Sequencing of this T cell receptor (beta chain) was carried out in a study of T cells in Graves' hyperthyroidism and ophthalmopathy. Study outcomes and limitations: With a median lead of around 5.9 months before onset, the model predicted ophthalmopathy.

CDR3 size: 17 residues. V lost 2 bases to trimming and J lost 1 base; unmatched junction nucleotides: 7. Germline assignment: CDR1 MDHEN and CDR2 SYDVKM. Ophthalmopathy cases scored 3 or more on the Clinical Activity Score and 4 or more on NOSPECS grade, with duration below 3 months. Out of around 10 ml of fresh peripheral blood came the PBMCs. TCR beta CDR3 sequences were amplified from RNA transcripts. First-round RT-PCR of the TCR CDR3 relied on the HTBI primer set. One entry per CDR3 protein, called by TCRdb with MiXCR from the multiplex PCR reads. Counted here are about 250,000 distinct CDR3 sequences, almost 25% occurring once; the ten biggest clones make up approximately 35%. As regards this clonotype: Its antigen remains unknown.

Sequenced input: blood. This TCR came from a woman aged 40 to 49 with Graves' ophthalmopathy. The chain joins TRBV28 to TRBJ2-2; 7 nucleotides align to TRBD1. CDR3 nucleotides: TGTGCCAGCAGTTTAGCCATCGGGACAGTGAACACCGGGGAGCTGTTTTTT. This sequence encodes CASSLAIGTVNTGELFF. Drawing the rest from reference TRBV28 and TRBJ2-2, the complete variable domain is DVKVTQSSRYLVKRTGEKVFLECVQDMDHENMFWYRQDPGLGLRLIYFSYDVKMKEKGDIPEGYSVSREKKERFSLILESASTNQTSMYLCASSLAIGTVNTGELFFGEGSRLTVL.